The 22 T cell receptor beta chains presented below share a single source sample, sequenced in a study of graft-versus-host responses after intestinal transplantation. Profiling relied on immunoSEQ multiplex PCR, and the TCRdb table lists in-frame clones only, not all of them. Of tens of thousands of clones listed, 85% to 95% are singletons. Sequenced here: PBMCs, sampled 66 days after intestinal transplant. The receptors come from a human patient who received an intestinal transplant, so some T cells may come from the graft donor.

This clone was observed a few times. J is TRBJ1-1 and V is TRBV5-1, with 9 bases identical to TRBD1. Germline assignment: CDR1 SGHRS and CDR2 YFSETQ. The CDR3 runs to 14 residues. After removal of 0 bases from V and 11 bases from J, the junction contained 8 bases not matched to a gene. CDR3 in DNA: TGCGCCAGCAGCTTGGGGGGACAGGGAGATTGGGCTTTCTTT. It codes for CASSLGGQGDWAFF.

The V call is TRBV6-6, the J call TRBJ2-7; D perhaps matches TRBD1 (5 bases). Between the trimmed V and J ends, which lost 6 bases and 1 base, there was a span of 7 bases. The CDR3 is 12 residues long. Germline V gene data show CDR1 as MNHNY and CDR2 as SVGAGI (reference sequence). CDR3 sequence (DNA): TGTGCCAGCAGGGCAGGGTCCTACGAGCAGTACTTC. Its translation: CASRAGSYEQYF.

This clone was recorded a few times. CDR3 loop: CASSITGQTADTQYF. CDR3 nucleotides: TGTGCCAGTAGTATTACAGGCCAGACCGCAGATACGCAGTATTTT. The chain recombines TRBV19 with TRBJ2-3, with D perhaps matching TRBD1 (5 bases). Trimming removed 3 bases from V and 4 bases from J, with 14 bases in between. Per germline, CDR1 LNHDA and CDR2 SQIVND (reference sequence). The CDR3 is 15 residues long.

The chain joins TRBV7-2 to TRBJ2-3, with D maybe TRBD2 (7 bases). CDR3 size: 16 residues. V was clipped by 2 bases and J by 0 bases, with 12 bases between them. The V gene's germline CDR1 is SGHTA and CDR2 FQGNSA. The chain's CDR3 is CASSLMGGGSTDTQYF. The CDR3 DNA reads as TGTGCCAGCAGCTTAATGGGCGGGGGCAGCACAGATACGCAGTATTTT.

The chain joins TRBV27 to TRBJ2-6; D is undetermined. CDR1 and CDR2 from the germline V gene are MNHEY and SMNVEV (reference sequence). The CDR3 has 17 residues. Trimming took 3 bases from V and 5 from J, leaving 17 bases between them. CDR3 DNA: TGTGCCAGCAGTTTGTTACGGCTACAAAGTCGGGCCAACGTCCTGACTTTC. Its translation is CASSLLRLQSRANVLTF.

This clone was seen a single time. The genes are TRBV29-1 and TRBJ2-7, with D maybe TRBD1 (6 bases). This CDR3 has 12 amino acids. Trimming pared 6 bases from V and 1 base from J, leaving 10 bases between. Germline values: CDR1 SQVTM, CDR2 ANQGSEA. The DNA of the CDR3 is TGCAGCGTGATAGGACAGTCCTACGAGCAGTACTTC. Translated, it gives CSVIGQSYEQYF.

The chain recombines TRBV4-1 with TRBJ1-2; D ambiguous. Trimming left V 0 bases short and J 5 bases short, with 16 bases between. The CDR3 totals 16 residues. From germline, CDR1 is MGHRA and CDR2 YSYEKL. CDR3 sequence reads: CASSQDVEIPPYGYTF. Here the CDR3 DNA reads TGCGCCAGCAGCCAAGATGTCGAGATTCCCCCTTATGGCTACACCTTC.

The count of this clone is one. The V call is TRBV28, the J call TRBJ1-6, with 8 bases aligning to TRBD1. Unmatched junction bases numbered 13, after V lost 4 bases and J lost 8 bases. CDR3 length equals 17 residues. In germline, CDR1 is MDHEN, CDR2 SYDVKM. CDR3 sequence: CASSSPARTGRYSPLHF. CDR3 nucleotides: TGTGCCAGCAGTTCCCCCGCTCGGACAGGGCGATATTCACCCCTCCACTTT.

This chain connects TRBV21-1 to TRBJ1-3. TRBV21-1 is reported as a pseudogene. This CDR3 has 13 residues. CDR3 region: CASSKVPGNTIYF. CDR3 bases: TGTGCCAGCAGCAAAGTCCCTGGAAACACCATATATTTT.

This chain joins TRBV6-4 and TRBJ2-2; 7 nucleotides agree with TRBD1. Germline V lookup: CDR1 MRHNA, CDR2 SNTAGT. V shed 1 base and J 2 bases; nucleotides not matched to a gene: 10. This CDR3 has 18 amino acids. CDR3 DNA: TGTGCCAGCAGTGACTGGGCGACCGGGACAGATAACACCGGGGAGCTGTTTTTT. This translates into CASSDWATGTDNTGELFF.

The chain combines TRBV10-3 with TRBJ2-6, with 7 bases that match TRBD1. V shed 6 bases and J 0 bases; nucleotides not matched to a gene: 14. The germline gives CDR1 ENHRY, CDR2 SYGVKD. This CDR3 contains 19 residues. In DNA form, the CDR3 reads TGTGCCATCAGCGACAAACGACAGGGCCTGAGCTCTGGGGCCAACGTCCTGACTTTC. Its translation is CAISDKRQGLSSGANVLTF.

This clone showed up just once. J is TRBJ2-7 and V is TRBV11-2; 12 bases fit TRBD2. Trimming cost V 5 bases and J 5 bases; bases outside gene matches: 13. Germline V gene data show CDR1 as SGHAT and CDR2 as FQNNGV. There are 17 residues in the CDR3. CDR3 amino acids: CASSPSTGLAGIHEQYF. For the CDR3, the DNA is TGTGCCAGCAGCCCTTCCACCGGACTAGCGGGAATCCACGAGCAGTACTTC. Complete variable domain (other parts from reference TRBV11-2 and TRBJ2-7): EAGVAQSPRYKIIEKRQSVAFWCNPISGHATLYWYQQILGQGPKLLIQFQNNGVVDDSQLPKDRFSAERLKGVDSTLKIQPAKLEDSAVYLCASSPSTGLAGIHEQYFGPGTRLTVT.

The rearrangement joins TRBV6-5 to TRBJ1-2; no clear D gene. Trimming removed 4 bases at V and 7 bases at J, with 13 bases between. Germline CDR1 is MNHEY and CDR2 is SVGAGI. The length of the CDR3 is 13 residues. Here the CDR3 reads CASSLEEYGGYTF. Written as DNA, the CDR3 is TGTGCCAGCAGTTTGGAGGAATACGGTGGCTACACCTTC.

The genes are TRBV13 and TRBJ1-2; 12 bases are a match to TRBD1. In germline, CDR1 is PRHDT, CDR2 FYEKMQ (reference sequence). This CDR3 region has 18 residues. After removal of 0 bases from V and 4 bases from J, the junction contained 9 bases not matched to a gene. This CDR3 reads CASSLGIGTGGSSYGYTF. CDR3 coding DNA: TGTGCCAGCAGCTTAGGCATAGGGACAGGGGGCTCGAGCTATGGCTACACCTTC.

CDR3 DNA: TGTGCCAGCAGCCAAAATGGGTATAATTCACCCCTCCACTTT. Residues: CASSQNGYNSPLHF. The V gene is TRBV4-2, the J gene TRBJ1-6; no definite D call. The V end lost 2 bases, the J end lost 4 bases, and 6 bases lay between the germline ends. Germline V gene lookup returns CDR1 LGHNA and CDR2 YNFKEQ. The CDR3 has 14 amino acids.

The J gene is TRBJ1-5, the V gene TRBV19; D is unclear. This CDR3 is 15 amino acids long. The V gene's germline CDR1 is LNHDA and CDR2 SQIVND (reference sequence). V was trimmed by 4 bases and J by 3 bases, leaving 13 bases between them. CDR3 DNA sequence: TGTGCCAGTAGTACCGACACGTTGGACAATCAGCCCCAGCATTTT. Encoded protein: CASSTDTLDNQPQHF.

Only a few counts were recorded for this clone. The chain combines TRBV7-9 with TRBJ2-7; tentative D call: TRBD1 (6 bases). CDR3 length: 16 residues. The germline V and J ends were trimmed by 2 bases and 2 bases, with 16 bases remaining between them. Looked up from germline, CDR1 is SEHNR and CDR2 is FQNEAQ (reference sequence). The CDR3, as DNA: TGTGCCAGCAGCTTAACTTGGCCCGGGACAACCTACGAGCAGTACTTC. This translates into CASSLTWPGTTYEQYF.

CDR3 loop: CASSQVDRGGHEQYF. The CDR3 nucleotides read TGCGCCAGCAGCCAGGTTGACCGGGGAGGGCACGAGCAGTACTTC. The rearrangement joins TRBV4-1 to TRBJ2-7; 7 bases are shared with TRBD2. This CDR3 region has 15 residues. V trimming: 3 bases; J trimming: 5 bases; junction bases outside the gene matches: 10. From germline, CDR1 is MGHRA and CDR2 YSYEKL.

CDR3 residues: CASSQEAGHVYNEQFF. CDR3 DNA sequence: TGCGCCAGCAGCCAAGAGGCGGGACATGTCTACAATGAGCAGTTCTTC. The chain recombines TRBV4-1 with TRBJ2-1; the D gene could be TRBD1 or TRBD2 (6 bases each). Trimming took off 0 bases at V and 3 bases at J, with 12 bases between the two ends. This CDR3 is built from 16 residues. The germline V gene encodes CDR1 MGHRA and CDR2 YSYEKL.

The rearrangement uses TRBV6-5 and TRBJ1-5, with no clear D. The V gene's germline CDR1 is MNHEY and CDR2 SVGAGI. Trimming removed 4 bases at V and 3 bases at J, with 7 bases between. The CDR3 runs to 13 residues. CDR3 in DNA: TGTGCCAGCAGTTCAGGTGACAATCAGCCCCAGCATTTT. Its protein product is CASSSGDNQPQHF.

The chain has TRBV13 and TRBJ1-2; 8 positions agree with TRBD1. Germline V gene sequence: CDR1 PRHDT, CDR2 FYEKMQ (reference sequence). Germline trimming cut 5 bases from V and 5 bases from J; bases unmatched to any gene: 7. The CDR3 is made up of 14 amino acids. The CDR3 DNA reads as TGTGCCAGCAGCCCACCGGGACAGGTTTATGGCTACACCTTC. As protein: CASSPPGQVYGYTF.

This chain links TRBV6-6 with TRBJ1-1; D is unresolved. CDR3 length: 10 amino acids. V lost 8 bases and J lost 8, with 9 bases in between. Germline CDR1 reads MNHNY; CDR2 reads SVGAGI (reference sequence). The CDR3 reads CASGRLEAFF. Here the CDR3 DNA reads TGTGCCAGCGGGCGACTCGAAGCTTTCTTT.